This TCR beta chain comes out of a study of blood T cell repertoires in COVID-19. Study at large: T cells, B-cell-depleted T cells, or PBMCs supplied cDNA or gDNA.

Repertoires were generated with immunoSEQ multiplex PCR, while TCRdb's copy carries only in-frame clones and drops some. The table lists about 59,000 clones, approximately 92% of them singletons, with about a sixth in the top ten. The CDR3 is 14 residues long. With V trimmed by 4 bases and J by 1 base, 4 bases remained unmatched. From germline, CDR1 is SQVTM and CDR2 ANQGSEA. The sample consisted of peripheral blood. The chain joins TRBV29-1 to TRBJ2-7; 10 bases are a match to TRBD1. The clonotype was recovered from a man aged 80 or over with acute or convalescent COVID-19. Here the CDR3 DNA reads TGCAGCGTTGTCGGGACAGGGGCGTCCTACGAGCAGTACTTC. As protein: CSVVGTGASYEQYF.